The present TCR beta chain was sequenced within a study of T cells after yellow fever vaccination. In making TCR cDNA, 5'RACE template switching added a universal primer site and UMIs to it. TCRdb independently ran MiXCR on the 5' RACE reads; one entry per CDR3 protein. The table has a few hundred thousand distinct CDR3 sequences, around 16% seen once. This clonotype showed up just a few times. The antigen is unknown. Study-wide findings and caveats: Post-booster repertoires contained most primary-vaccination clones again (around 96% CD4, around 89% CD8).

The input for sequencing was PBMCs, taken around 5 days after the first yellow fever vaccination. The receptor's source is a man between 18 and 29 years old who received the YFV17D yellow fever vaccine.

The DNA of the CDR3 is TGTGCCAGCAGCTCGACCGGGACTCAAGAGACCCAGTACTTC. Protein: CASSSTGTQETQYF. The J gene is TRBJ2-5, the V gene TRBV7-6; weak D call: TRBD2 (6 bases). CDR3 length: 14 amino acids. Germline CDR1 is SGHVS and CDR2 is FNYEAQ. Trimming took 4 bases from V and 2 from J, leaving 11 bases between them.